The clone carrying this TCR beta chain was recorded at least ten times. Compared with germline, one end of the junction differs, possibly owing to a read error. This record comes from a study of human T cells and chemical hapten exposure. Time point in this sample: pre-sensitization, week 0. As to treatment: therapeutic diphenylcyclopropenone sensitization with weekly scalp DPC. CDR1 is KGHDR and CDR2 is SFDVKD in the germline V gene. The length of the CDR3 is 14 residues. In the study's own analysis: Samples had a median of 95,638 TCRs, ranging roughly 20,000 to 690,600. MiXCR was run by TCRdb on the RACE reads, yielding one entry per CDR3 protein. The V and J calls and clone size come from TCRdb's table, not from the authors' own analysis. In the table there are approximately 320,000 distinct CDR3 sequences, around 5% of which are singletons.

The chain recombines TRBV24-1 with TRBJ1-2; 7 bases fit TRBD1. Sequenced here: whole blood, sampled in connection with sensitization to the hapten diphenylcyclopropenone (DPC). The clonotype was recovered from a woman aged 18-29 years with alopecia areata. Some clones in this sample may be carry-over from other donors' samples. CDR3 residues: CATRDSGGVYGYTF. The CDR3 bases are TGTGCCACCAGGGATTCAGGGGGAGTCTATGGCTACACCTTC.